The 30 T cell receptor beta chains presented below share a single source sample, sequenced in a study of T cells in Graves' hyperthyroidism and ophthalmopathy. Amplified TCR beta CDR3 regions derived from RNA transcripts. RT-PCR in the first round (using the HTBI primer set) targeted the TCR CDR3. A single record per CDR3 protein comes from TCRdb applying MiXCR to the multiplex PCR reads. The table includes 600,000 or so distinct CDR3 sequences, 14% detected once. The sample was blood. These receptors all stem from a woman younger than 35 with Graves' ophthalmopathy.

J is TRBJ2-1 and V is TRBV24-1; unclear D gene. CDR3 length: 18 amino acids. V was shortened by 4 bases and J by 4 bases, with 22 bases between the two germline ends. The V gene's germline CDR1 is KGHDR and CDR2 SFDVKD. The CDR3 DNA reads TGTGCCACCAGTGACCCTTTGAAAAATGGGCCATTTTACAATGAGCAGTTCTTC. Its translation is CATSDPLKNGPFYNEQFF.

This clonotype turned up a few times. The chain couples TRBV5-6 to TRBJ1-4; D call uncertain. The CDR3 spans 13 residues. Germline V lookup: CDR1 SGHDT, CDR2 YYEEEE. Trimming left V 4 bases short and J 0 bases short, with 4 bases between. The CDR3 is CASSGTTNEKLFF. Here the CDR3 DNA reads TGTGCCAGCAGCGGGACAACTAATGAAAAACTGTTTTTT.

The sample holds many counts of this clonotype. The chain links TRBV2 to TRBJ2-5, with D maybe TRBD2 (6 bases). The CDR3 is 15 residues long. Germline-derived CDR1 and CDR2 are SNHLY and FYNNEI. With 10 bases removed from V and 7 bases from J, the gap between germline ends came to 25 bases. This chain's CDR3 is CANERGWDGSLTQYF. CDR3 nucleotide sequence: TGTGCCAACGAACGGGGGTGGGACGGGAGTTTGACCCAGTACTTC.

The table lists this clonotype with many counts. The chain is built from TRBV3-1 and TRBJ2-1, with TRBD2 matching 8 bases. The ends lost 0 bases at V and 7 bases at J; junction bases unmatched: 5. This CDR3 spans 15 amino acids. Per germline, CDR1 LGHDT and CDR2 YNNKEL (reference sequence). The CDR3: CASSQDWASGNEQFF. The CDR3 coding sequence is TGTGCCAGCAGCCAAGACTGGGCTAGCGGGAATGAGCAGTTCTTC.

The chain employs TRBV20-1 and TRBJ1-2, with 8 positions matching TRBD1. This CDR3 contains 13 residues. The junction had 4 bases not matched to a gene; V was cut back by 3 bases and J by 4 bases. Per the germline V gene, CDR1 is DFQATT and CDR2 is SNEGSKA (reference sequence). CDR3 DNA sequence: TGCAGTGCTAGGACAGGGGATCGCTATGGCTACACCTTC. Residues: CSARTGDRYGYTF.

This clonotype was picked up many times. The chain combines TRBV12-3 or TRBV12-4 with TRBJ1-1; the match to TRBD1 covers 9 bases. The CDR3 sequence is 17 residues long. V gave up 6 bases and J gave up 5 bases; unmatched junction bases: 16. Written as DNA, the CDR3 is TGTGCCAGCAGGGGGACAGGGAGTAGGTCGCTCGGGACTGAAGCTTTCTTT. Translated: CASRGTGSRSLGTEAFF.

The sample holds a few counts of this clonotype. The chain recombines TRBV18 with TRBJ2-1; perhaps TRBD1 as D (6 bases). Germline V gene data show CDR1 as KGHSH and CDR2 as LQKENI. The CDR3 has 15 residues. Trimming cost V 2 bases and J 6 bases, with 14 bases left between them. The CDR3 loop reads CASSPGQDRFNEQFF. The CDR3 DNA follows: TGTGCCAGCTCACCAGGGCAAGACAGGTTCAATGAGCAGTTCTTC.

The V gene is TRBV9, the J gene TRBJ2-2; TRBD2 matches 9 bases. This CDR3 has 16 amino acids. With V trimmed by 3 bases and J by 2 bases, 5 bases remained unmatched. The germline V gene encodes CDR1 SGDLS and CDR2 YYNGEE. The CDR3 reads CASSGRSGSNTGELFF. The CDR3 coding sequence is TGTGCCAGCAGCGGACGTAGCGGGAGCAACACCGGGGAGCTGTTTTTT.

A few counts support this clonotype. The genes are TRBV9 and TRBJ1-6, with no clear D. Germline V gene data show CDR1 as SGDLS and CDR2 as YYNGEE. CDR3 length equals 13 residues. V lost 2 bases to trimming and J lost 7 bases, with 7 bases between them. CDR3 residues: CASSVGRNSPLHF. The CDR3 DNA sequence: TGTGCCAGCAGCGTCGGCAGAAATTCACCCCTCCACTTT.

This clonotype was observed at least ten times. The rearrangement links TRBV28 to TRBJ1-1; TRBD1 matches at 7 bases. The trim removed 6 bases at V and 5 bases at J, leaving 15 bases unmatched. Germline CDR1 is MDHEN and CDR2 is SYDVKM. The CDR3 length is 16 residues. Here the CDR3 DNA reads TGTGCCAGCAGCACTCTCGGGACAGTGACCATGACTGAAGCTTTCTTT. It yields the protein CASSTLGTVTMTEAFF.

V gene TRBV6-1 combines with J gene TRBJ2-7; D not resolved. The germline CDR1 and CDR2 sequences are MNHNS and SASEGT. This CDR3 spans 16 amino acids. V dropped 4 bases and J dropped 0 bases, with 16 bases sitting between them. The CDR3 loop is CASSAPAFSSSYEQYF. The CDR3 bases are TGTGCCAGCAGTGCTCCGGCGTTCTCCTCCTCCTACGAGCAGTACTTC.

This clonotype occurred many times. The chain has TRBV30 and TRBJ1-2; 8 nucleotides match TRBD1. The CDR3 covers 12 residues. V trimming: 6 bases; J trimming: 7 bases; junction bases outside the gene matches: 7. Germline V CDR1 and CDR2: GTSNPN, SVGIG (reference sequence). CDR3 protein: CACPGQGGGYTF. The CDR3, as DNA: TGTGCCTGCCCTGGACAGGGTGGTGGCTACACCTTC.

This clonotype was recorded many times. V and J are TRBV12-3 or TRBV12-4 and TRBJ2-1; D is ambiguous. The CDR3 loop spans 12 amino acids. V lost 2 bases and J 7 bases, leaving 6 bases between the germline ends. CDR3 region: CASSLLENEQFF. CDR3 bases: TGTGCCAGCAGTTTACTCGAGAATGAGCAGTTCTTC.

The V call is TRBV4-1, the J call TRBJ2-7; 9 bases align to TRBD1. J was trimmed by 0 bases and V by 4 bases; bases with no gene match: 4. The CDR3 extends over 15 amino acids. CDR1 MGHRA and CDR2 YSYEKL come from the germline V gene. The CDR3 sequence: CASSLRTGDSYEQYF. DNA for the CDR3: TGCGCCAGCAGCCTTCGGACAGGGGACTCCTACGAGCAGTACTTC.

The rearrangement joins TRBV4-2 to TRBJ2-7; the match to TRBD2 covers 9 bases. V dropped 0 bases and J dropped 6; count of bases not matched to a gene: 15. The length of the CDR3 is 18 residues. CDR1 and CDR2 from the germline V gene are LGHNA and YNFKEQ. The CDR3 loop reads CASSQESYAASGIPEQYF. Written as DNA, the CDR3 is TGTGCCAGCAGCCAAGAAAGTTACGCGGCTAGCGGGATCCCCGAGCAGTACTTC.

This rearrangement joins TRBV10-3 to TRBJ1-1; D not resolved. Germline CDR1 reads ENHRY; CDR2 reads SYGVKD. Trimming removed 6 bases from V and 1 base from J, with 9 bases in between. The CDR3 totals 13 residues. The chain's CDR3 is CAISSGENTEAFF. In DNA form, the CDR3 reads TGTGCCATCAGCTCGGGCGAGAACACTGAAGCTTTCTTT.

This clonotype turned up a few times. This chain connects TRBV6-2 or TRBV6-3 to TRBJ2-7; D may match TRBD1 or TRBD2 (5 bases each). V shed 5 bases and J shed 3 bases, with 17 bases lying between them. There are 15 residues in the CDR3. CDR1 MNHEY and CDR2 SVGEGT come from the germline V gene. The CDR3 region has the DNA TGTGCCAGCAGTCCCGGGGCCACGGGATACTACGAGCAGTACTTC. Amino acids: CASSPGATGYYEQYF.

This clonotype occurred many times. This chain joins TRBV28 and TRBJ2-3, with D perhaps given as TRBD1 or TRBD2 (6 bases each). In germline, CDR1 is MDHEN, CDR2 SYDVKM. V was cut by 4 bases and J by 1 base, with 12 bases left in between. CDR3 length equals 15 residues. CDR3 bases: TGTGCCAGCAGTTGGGGGGCGCGACGCACAGATACGCAGTATTTT. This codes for CASSWGARRTDTQYF. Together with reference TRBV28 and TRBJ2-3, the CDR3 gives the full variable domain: DVKVTQSSRYLVKRTGEKVFLECVQDMDHENMFWYRQDPGLGLRLIYFSYDVKMKEKGDIPEGYSVSREKKERFSLILESASTNQTSMYLCASSWGARRTDTQYFGPGTRLTVL.

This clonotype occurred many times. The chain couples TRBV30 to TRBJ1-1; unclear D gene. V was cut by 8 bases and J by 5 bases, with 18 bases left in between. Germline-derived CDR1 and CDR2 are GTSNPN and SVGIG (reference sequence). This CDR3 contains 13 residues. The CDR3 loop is CALSRTAGTEAFF. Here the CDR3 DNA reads TGTGCCCTCTCTCGGACCGCGGGGACTGAAGCTTTCTTT.

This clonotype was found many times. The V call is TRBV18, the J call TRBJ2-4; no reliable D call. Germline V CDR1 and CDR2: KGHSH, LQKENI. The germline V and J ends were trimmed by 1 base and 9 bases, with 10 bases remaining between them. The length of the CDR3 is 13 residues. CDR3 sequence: CASSPRLTAIQYF. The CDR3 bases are TGTGCCAGCTCACCACGTTTGACCGCCATTCAGTACTTC.

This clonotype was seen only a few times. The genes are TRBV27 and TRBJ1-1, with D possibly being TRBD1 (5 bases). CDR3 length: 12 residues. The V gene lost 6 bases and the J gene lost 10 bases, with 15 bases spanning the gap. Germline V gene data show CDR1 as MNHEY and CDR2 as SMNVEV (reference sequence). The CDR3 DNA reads TGTGCCAGCAGGACGCAAGACAGATCAGCTTTCTTT. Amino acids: CASRTQDRSAFF.

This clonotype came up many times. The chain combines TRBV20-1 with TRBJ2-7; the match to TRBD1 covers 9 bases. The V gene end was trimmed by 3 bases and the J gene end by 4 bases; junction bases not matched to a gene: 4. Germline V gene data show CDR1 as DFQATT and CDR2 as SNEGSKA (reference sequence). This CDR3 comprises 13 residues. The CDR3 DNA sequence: TGCAGTGCTAGTTCGGGACAGGGATACGAGCAGTACTTC. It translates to CSASSGQGYEQYF.

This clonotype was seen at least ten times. The chain's CDR3 is CAWSVLSGGEAFF. The DNA of the CDR3 is TGTGCCTGGAGTGTTCTATCCGGCGGTGAAGCTTTCTTT. The rearrangement joins TRBV30 to TRBJ1-1; D gene uncertain. Germline V gene data show CDR1 as GTSNPN and CDR2 as SVGIG (reference sequence). The V end was cut by 0 bases, the J end by 7 bases, with 12 bases between. The length of the CDR3 is 13 residues.

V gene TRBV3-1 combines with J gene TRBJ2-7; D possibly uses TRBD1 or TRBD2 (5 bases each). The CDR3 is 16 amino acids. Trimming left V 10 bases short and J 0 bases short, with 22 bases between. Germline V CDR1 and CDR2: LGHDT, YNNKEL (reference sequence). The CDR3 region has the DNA TGTGCCACCAGAGAACCGGGACGCTTAAGCTCCTACGAGCAGTACTTC. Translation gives CATREPGRLSSYEQYF.

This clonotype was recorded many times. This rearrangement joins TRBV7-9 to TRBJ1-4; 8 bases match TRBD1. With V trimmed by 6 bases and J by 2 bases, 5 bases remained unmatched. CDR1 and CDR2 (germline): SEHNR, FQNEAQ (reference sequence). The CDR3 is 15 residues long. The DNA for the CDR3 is TGTGCCAGCAGGGAGACAGGGGACACTAATGAAAAACTGTTTTTT. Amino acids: CASRETGDTNEKLFF.

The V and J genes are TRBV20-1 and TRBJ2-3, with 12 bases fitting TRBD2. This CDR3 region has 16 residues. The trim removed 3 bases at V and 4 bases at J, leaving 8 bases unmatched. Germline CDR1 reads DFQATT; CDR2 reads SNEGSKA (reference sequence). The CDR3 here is CSASSLAGGPADTQYF. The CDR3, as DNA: TGCAGTGCTAGCTCTCTAGCGGGAGGGCCCGCAGATACGCAGTATTTT.

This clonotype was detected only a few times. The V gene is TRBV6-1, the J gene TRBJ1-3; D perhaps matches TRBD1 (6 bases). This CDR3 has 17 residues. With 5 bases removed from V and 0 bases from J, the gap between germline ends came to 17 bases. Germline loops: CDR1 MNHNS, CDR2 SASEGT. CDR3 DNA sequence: TGTGCCAGCAGTCCCGACAGGCCAAAAAGCTCTGGAAACACCATATATTTT. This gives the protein CASSPDRPKSSGNTIYF.

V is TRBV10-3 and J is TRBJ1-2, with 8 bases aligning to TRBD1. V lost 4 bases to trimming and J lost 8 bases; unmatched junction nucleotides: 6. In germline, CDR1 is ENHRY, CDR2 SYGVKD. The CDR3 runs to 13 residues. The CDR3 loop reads CAISGTGTGGYTF. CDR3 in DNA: TGTGCCATCAGTGGGACCGGGACAGGAGGCTACACCTTC.

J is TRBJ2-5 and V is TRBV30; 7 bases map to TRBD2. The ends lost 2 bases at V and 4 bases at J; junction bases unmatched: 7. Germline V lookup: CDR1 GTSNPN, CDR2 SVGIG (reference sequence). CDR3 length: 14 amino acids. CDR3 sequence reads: CAWSPLRGRETQYF. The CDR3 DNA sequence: TGTGCCTGGAGTCCCTTGCGGGGGAGAGAGACCCAGTACTTC.

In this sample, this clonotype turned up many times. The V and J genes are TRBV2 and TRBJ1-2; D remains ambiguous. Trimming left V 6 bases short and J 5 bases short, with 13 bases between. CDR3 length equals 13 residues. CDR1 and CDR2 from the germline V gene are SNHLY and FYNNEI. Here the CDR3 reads CASSRFELYGYTF. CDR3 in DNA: TGTGCCAGCAGCAGATTTGAGTTGTATGGCTACACCTTC.